These 17 T cell receptor beta chains originate from one sample sequenced in a study of T cell responses to AZD1222 COVID-19 vaccine (dated by TCRdb to the early 2020s). Libraries were constructed by the immunoSEQ multiplex PCR assay. TCRdb re-hosts the immuneACCESS table, in-frame sequences only. Its copies lack some clones; in the studies checked, an unresolved V gene accounts for under half of them, and the cause for the rest is not known. For this sample there are some 120,000 clones; 70% to 90% appear just once. Of the sample, more than 9% is held by the ten largest clones. Taken with the paper, the label for time point translates to: baseline before first vaccination. Sequencing used peripheral blood, obtained on day 0 of AZD1222 vaccination. Receptors were obtained from an adult in good health.

J is TRBJ2-3 and V is TRBV21-1; no check of the table's D call, TRBD2, against the DNA was made. TRBV21-1 is termed a pseudogene. The CDR3 is 14 amino acids. CDR3: CASSNAGNTDTQYF. CDR3 coding DNA: TGTGCCAGCAGCAATGCGGGAAACACAGATACGCAGTATTTT.

The chain couples TRBV3-1 (or the pseudogene TRBV3-2) to TRBJ2-5, with D tentatively TRBD1 (5 bases). Germline CDR1 and CDR2: LGHDT and YNNKEL (reference sequence). V gave up 5 bases and J gave up 2 bases, with 9 bases separating them. The CDR3 has 13 residues. The DNA of the CDR3 is TGTGCCAGCAGCTCCCGACAGCAAGAGACCCAGTACTTC. Translated: CASSSRQQETQYF.

The chain carries TRBV5-1 and TRBJ2-5, with a possible D match to TRBD1 (6 bases). The germline gives CDR1 SGHRS, CDR2 YFSETQ. The CDR3 is 15 amino acids. Between the trimmed V and J ends, which lost 4 bases and 5 bases, there was a span of 18 bases. Here the CDR3 DNA reads TGCGCCAGCAGCCTGTCCCAGGGGAAGAGGGAGACCCAGTACTTC. Translation gives CASSLSQGKRETQYF.

This rearrangement joins TRBV5-4 to TRBJ1-4; D not resolved. The CDR3 sequence is 14 residues long. Trimming stripped 2 bases from V and 8 bases from J, with 13 bases between. Germline V CDR1 and CDR2: SGHNT, YYREEE (reference sequence). The CDR3 DNA reads TGTGCCAGCAGCTTTGGGCGGCTAGGGGAAAAACTGTTTTTT. Its protein is CASSFGRLGEKLFF. Full variable domain (remainder filled in from reference TRBV5-4 and TRBJ1-4): ETGVTQSPTHLIKTRGQQVTLRCSSQSGHNTVSWYQQALGQGPQFIFQYYREEENGRGNFPPRFSGLQFPNYSSELNVNALELDDSALYLCASSFGRLGEKLFFGSGTQLSVL.

V gene TRBV5-1 combines with J gene TRBJ2-7, with 12 nucleotides matching TRBD2. The CDR3 has 16 residues. The J segment lost 0 bases and the V segment lost 2 bases, leaving 3 bases of the junction unmatched. The germline V gene has CDR1 SGHRS and CDR2 YFSETQ. The DNA of the CDR3 is TGCGCCAGCAGCTTCTGGACTAGCGGGATCTCCTACGAGCAGTACTTC. Its translation: CASSFWTSGISYEQYF.

This chain uses TRBV6-5 with TRBJ1-2; D may be TRBD1 (5 bases). From germline, CDR1 is MNHEY and CDR2 SVGAGI. V lost 6 bases, J lost 7 bases, and 18 bases lay in between. This CDR3 region has 14 residues. The CDR3 protein is CASRAGSGTSGYTF. The CDR3 bases are TGTGCCAGCAGGGCAGGGTCCGGGACTTCTGGCTACACCTTC.

The chain carries TRBV11-3 and TRBJ2-7; D is ambiguous. Germline CDR1 is SGHNT and CDR2 is YENEEA. Trimming cost V 3 bases and J 7 bases, with 13 bases left between them. This CDR3 is 13 amino acids long. CDR3 region: CASSFVPWREQYF. CDR3 in DNA: TGTGCCAGCAGCTTCGTCCCATGGCGAGAGCAGTACTTC.

The chain is built from TRBV19 and TRBJ2-6, with TRBD1 as a possible D gene (6 bases). Per the germline V gene, CDR1 is LNHDA and CDR2 is SQIVND (reference sequence). CDR3 size: 19 residues. Trimming took 0 bases from V and 2 from J, leaving 17 bases between them. CDR3: CASSIDFSGQGTGANVLTF. CDR3 coding DNA: TGTGCCAGTAGTATAGATTTCTCGGGACAAGGGACTGGGGCCAACGTCCTGACTTTC. Based on the CDR3 plus reference TRBV19 and TRBJ2-6, the full variable domain is DGGITQSPKYLFRKEGQNVTLSCEQNLNHDAMYWYRQDPGQGLRLIYYSQIVNDFQKGDIAEGYSVSREKKESFPLTVTSAQKNPTAFYLCASSIDFSGQGTGANVLTFGAGSRLTVL.

This clone showed up just once. This rearrangement joins TRBV2 to TRBJ1-3; a possible D gene is TRBD1 (5 bases). Trimming took 6 bases from V and 0 from J, leaving 21 bases between them. There are 18 residues in the CDR3. CDR1 is SNHLY and CDR2 is FYNNEI in the germline V gene. CDR3 loop: CASRWGGPGPTSGNTIYF. CDR3 bases: TGTGCCAGCAGATGGGGGGGACCGGGACCGACCTCTGGAAACACCATATATTTT. The full variable domain, completed using reference TRBV2 and TRBJ1-3, is EPEVTQTPSHQVTQMGQEVILRCVPISNHLYFYWYRQILGQKVEFLVSFYNNEISEKSEIFDDQFSVERPDGSNFTLKIRSTKLEDSAMYFCASRWGGPGPTSGNTIYFGEGSWLTVV.

The chain has TRBV14 and TRBJ2-1; 7 bases match TRBD2. This CDR3 has 18 amino acids. Germline CDR1 reads SGHDN; CDR2 reads FVKESK. Trimming cost V 2 bases and J 8 bases; bases outside gene matches: 18. The CDR3 coding sequence is TGTGCCAGCAGCCAACGGACCTGGGGGGACTATCTTCCGGATGAGCAGTTCTTC. Translation gives CASSQRTWGDYLPDEQFF.

The chain recombines TRBV18 with TRBJ2-7, with TRBD2 identical over 11 bases. Trimming removed 4 bases from V and 0 bases from J; junction bases left unmatched: 8. The V gene's germline CDR1 is KGHSH and CDR2 LQKENI. The CDR3 is made up of 17 amino acids. The CDR3 reads CASSQLAGDLTSYEQYF. In nucleotides, the CDR3 is TGTGCCAGCTCACAACTAGCGGGAGACCTAACCTCCTACGAGCAGTACTTC.

The rearrangement links TRBV28 to TRBJ1-2; 10 nucleotides match TRBD1. This CDR3 is 14 amino acids long. V lost 3 bases and J lost 6; bases outside the gene matches: 4. From germline, CDR1 is MDHEN and CDR2 SYDVKM. The CDR3 protein is CASSFGTGENGYTF. DNA of the CDR3: TGTGCCAGCAGTTTCGGGACAGGGGAGAATGGCTACACCTTC.

The J gene is TRBJ1-1, the V gene TRBV12-3 or TRBV12-4; D is possibly TRBD1 (6 bases). V lost 8 bases, J lost 6 bases, and 13 bases lay in between. The CDR3 has 12 residues. This CDR3 reads CASQGQPSEAFF. DNA of the CDR3: TGTGCCAGCCAGGGGCAGCCTTCTGAAGCTTTCTTT.

Only a few counts were recorded for this clone. The chain has TRBV19 and TRBJ2-2, with D tentatively TRBD2 (7 bases). The CDR3 contains 13 residues. Trimming removed 5 bases at V and 6 bases at J, with 10 bases between. The germline CDR1 and CDR2 sequences are LNHDA and SQIVND (reference sequence). The DNA of the CDR3 is TGTGCCAGTAGTGCGGGGGCGGCCGGGGAGCTGTTTTTT. Its translation: CASSAGAAGELFF.

This rearrangement joins TRBV27 to TRBJ2-2; 10 bases are a match to TRBD2. The CDR3 has 16 amino acids. After removal of 2 bases from V and 7 bases from J, the junction contained 7 bases not matched to a gene. Germline CDR1 is MNHEY and CDR2 is SMNVEV (reference sequence). The CDR3 region has the DNA TGTGCCAGCAGTTTAACTCTAGCGGGAGCCGGCGGGGAGCTGTTTTTT. Translation: CASSLTLAGAGGELFF.

The chain uses TRBV6-2 or TRBV6-3 and TRBJ2-7; TRBD1 is a possible D gene (5 bases). CDR1 and CDR2 (germline): MNHEY, SVGEGT. With 4 bases removed from V and 6 bases from J, the gap between germline ends came to 13 bases. CDR3 length equals 13 residues. CDR3 region: CASSSPGRTEQYF. The CDR3, as DNA: TGTGCCAGCAGTTCGCCAGGGCGTACCGAGCAGTACTTC.

The V call is TRBV28, the J call TRBJ2-7; D may be TRBD1 (5 bases). This CDR3 has 12 amino acids. Trimming stripped 4 bases from V and 9 bases from J, with 13 bases between. CDR1 MDHEN and CDR2 SYDVKM come from the germline V gene. CDR3 in amino acids: CASSSPGIGQYF. DNA of the CDR3: TGTGCCAGCAGTTCTCCAGGGATCGGGCAGTACTTC.